In its sample, the clone carrying this TCR beta chain was seen once. The record originates from a study of blood T cell repertoires in COVID-19. Germline assignment: CDR1 LGHDT and CDR2 YNNKEL (reference sequence). Trimming took 1 base from V and 0 from J, leaving 9 bases between them. The length of the CDR3 is 15 residues. Profiling relied on immunoSEQ multiplex PCR, and the TCRdb table lists in-frame clones only, not all of them. The sample comprises about 220,000 clones, less than 90% of which are singletons, and 2.5% to 3% rests with the top ten. V usage is TRBV3-1 (or the pseudogene TRBV3-2) and J usage is TRBJ1-2; D gene uncertain. Material for sequencing was PBMCs or T cells enriched from blood (not recorded which). This receptor was obtained from a woman in her twenties or thirties who had recovered from COVID-19. This CDR3 is CASSQGAFANYGYTF. CDR3 DNA sequence: TGTGCCAGCAGCCAAGGGGCATTTGCTAACTATGGCTACACCTTC.